This T cell receptor beta chain was identified during a study of blood T cell repertoires in COVID-19. About the study: Acute and convalescent COVID-19 samples came from the United States, Italy and Spain.

Trimming cost V 5 bases and J 5 bases; bases outside gene matches: 0. This CDR3 region has 11 residues. Per the germline V gene, CDR1 is SGHRS and CDR2 is YFSETQ. Data came from immunoSEQ multiplex PCR; TCRdb stores just in-frame clones and leaves some out. The sample includes roughly 120,000 clones, around nine tenths seen only once; the top ten take 1.5% to 2%. The clonotype originates from a human donor with active COVID-19. The donor label of this sample is uncertain. The sequencing sample was made of peripheral blood. The chain couples TRBV5-1 to TRBJ1-1, with TRBD1 matching 7 bases. The CDR3 sequence: CASRGQTEAFF. CDR3 in DNA: TGCGCCAGCAGGGGACAGACTGAAGCTTTCTTT.